The rows below give T cell receptor beta chains drawn from one sample of a study of T-cell reconstitution after alpha-beta-depleted transplantation in children. In TCRdb, the PCR reads were re-called with MiXCR into one record per CDR3 protein. The sample carries approximately 300,000 distinct CDR3 sequences, roughly 8.2% recorded once. The source was peripheral blood, collected 360 days after TCRalphabeta/CD19-depleted stem cell transplant. These receptors originate from a female patient younger than 10 who had a stem cell transplant for Fanconi anemia, so the T cells may come from the graft donor. Both conserved end residues are part of each CDR3. D genes are given only for firm matches. Size is omitted from some rows. Given values are once, few, many or a class for expanded clones.

v_call	j_call	d_call	clone_size	cdr3_aa	cdr3_nt
TRBV11-1	TRBJ1-1	TRBD1	-	CASSPAPWGIQGKERAEAFF	TGTGCCAGCAGCCCCGCCCCGTGGGGTATACAGGGGAAGGAGCGCGCTGAAGCTTTCTTT
TRBV5-1	TRBJ2-5	-	many	CASSFLQGRETQYF	TGCGCCAGCAGCTTCCTGCAGGGAAGGGAGACCCAGTACTTC
TRBV7-8	TRBJ2-7	-	once	CASSLGSVAYEQYF	TGTGCCAGCAGCTTAGGTAGCGTGGCCTACGAGCAGTACTTC
TRBV27	TRBJ2-1	TRBD1	many	CAYPGQGMVLADYEQFF	TGTGCCTATCCGGGACAGGGAATGGTTCTAGCGGACTATGAGCAGTTCTTC
TRBV27	TRBJ2-1	TRBD2	many	CASSWTSGGDGQFF	TGTGCCAGCAGTTGGACTAGCGGGGGGGACGGTCAGTTCTTC
TRBV20-1	TRBJ1-5	-	-	CSATPPDQPQHF	TGCAGTGCTACCCCCCCCGATCAGCCCCAGCATTTT
TRBV29-1	TRBJ1-1	-	many	CSALTFGGVNTEAFF	TGCAGCGCCCTAACTTTCGGGGGCGTGAACACTGAAGCTTTCTTT
TRBV6-2/TRBV6-3	TRBJ1-5	-	few	CATGRASFNQPQHF	TGTGCCACCGGAAGGGCATCGTTCAATCAGCCCCAGCATTTT
TRBV27	TRBJ2-7	-	many	CASSFQGPPDYEQYF	TGTGCCAGCAGTTTTCAGGGGCCTCCAGACTACGAGCAGTACTTC
TRBV20-1	TRBJ2-7	-	many	CSARDWKGAEQYF	TGCAGTGCTAGAGATTGGAAGGGAGCCGAGCAGTACTTC
TRBV7-2	TRBJ2-7	-	-	CASSAQPGHEQYF	TGTGCCAGCAGCGCCCAACCAGGGCACGAGCAGTACTTC
TRBV10-2	TRBJ1-6	-	-	CASSDKDSYNSPLHF	TGCGCCAGCAGTGACAAGGACAGCTATAATTCACCCCTCCACTTT
TRBV20-1	TRBJ2-3	-	many	CSAPVSGTDTQYF	TGCAGTGCTCCTGTCTCCGGGACAGATACGCAGTATTTT
TRBV6-5	TRBJ2-5	-	many	CASSYSVGETQYF	TGTGCCAGCAGTTACTCGGTCGGAGAGACCCAGTACTTC
TRBV20-1	TRBJ2-7	-	many	CSASPPPGYEQYF	TGCAGTGCTAGTCCGCCCCCGGGGTACGAGCAGTACTTC
TRBV5-6	TRBJ2-1	TRBD2	few	CASSLLSGGALPYEQFF	TGTGCCAGCAGCTTGCTTAGCGGGGGGGCTCTTCCTTATGAGCAGTTCTTC
TRBV30	TRBJ1-1	-	few	CAWVALRLLNTEAFF	TGTGCCTGGGTTGCCCTCAGGTTATTGAACACTGAAGCTTTCTTT
TRBV5-1	TRBJ2-1	-	many	CASSRPTGLWFF	TGCGCCAGCAGCAGACCGACAGGCCTCTGGTTCTTC
TRBV28	TRBJ2-2	-	few	CASSFFLARSGAGELFF	TGTGCCAGCAGTTTTTTTTTAGCGCGCTCAGGCGCCGGGGAGCTGTTTTTT
TRBV11-2	TRBJ2-2	TRBD2	many	CASSPFWGRANTGELFF	TGTGCCAGCAGCCCGTTCTGGGGGAGGGCGAACACCGGGGAGCTGTTTTTT
TRBV12-3/TRBV12-4	TRBJ1-1	-	many	CASSLSPEAFF	TGTGCCAGCAGTTTAAGTCCTGAAGCTTTCTTT
TRBV20-1	TRBJ2-3	TRBD2	many	CSASLLAGGGADTQYF	TGCAGTGCTAGTCTACTAGCGGGCGGTGGGGCAGATACGCAGTATTTT
TRBV18	TRBJ2-1	TRBD2	few	CASSPRGAGALLEQFF	TGTGCCAGCTCACCTAGAGGAGCGGGAGCCCTCCTCGAGCAGTTCTTC
TRBV28	TRBJ2-1	TRBD1	many	CASSLPRQGGYF	TGTGCCAGCAGTTTACCACGACAGGGGGGGTACTTC
TRBV28	TRBJ2-7	TRBD1	many	CASSLVQGVYEQYF	TGTGCCAGCAGTTTAGTACAGGGGGTGTACGAGCAGTACTTC
TRBV5-1	TRBJ2-5	-	-	CASSLERLGGEETQYF	TGCGCCAGCAGCTTGGAGAGGCTGGGGGGCGAAGAGACCCAGTACTTC
TRBV20-1	TRBJ1-2	-	many	CSARWLYGYTF	TGCAGTGCTAGGTGGTTATATGGCTACACCTTC
TRBV18	TRBJ1-5	-	-	CASSPRNSNQPQHF	TGTGCCAGCTCACCACGAAACAGCAATCAGCCCCAGCATTTT
TRBV7-3	TRBJ1-1	-	many	CASSLLAAPNTEAFF	TGTGCCAGCAGCTTATTGGCGGCTCCGAACACTGAAGCTTTCTTT
TRBV27	TRBJ1-2	-	-	CASSLSSVRDYGYTF	TGTGCCAGCAGTTTATCGAGTGTCAGGGACTATGGCTACACCTTC
TRBV30	TRBJ2-7	TRBD1	few	CAWTGTGSREQYF	TGTGCCTGGACCGGGACAGGGTCTCGCGAGCAGTACTTC
TRBV20-1	TRBJ2-5	-	many	CSARSPKETQYF	TGCAGTGCTAGGTCCCCCAAAGAGACCCAGTACTTC
TRBV7-2	TRBJ1-3	-	many	CASSRFGSGNTIYF	TGTGCCAGCAGCCGATTCGGCTCTGGAAACACCATATATTTT
TRBV6-6	TRBJ1-5	TRBD1	-	CASRLYTGTGDQPQHF	TGTGCCAGCCGATTATATACCGGGACAGGGGATCAGCCCCAGCATTTT
TRBV28	TRBJ2-3	-	many	CASSRDFTPRTDTQYF	TGTGCCAGCAGCCGGGACTTCACCCCTCGCACAGATACGCAGTATTTT
TRBV28	TRBJ2-7	TRBD2	many	CASSSPLWRGYEQYF	TGTGCCAGCAGTTCTCCCCTTTGGCGGGGGTACGAGCAGTACTTC
TRBV4-3	TRBJ1-1	-	many	CASSHDPTGKGAEAFF	TGCGCCAGCAGCCACGACCCAACAGGGAAGGGCGCTGAAGCTTTCTTT
TRBV10-3	TRBJ1-2	-	many	CAISDSTLSTDGGYTF	TGTGCCATCAGTGATTCGACTCTCTCAACCGACGGAGGCTACACCTTC
TRBV7-2	TRBJ2-5	TRBD2	many	CASTSGYQETQYF	TGTGCCTCGACTAGCGGCTACCAAGAGACCCAGTACTTC
TRBV7-9	TRBJ2-7	-	few	CASSSLDRTPSYEQYF	TGTGCCAGCAGCTCGCTAGACCGGACGCCTTCCTACGAGCAGTACTTC
TRBV4-3	TRBJ2-2	-	few	CASSQDSGEDTGELFF	TGCGCCAGCAGCCAAGATTCGGGAGAAGACACCGGGGAGCTGTTTTTT
TRBV20-1	TRBJ1-1	-	few	CSAPPVSGLEGRNTEAFF	TGCAGTGCCCCACCGGTCTCAGGACTCGAAGGGAGGAACACTGAAGCTTTCTTT
TRBV4-3	TRBJ1-6	-	-	CASSQEEIPFSPLHF	TGCGCCAGCAGCCAAGAGGAAATCCCATTTTCACCCCTCCACTTT
TRBV28	TRBJ2-7	-	many	CASSRRGTYEQYF	TGTGCCAGCAGCCGTAGGGGCACGTACGAGCAGTACTTC
TRBV14	TRBJ2-5	-	few	CASSQDSGPAGGETQYF	-
TRBV24-1	TRBJ2-2	-	many	CATSDFSAPNPGELFF	TGTGCCACCAGTGATTTCTCTGCCCCTAATCCCGGGGAGCTGTTTTTT
TRBV2	TRBJ2-1	TRBD2	many	CASSTSGGALYNEQFF	TGTGCCAGCAGTACTAGCGGGGGGGCCCTTTACAATGAGCAGTTCTTC
TRBV15	TRBJ1-5	-	-	CATSRDRGDQPQHF	TGTGCCACCAGCAGAGATAGGGGGGACCAGCCCCAGCATTTT
TRBV20-1	TRBJ2-1	-	many	CSGGLGQEQFF	TGCAGTGGGGGGCTCGGGCAAGAGCAGTTCTTC
TRBV20-1	TRBJ2-2	-	few	CSARDLAWGDTGELFF	TGCAGTGCTAGAGATCTGGCGTGGGGGGACACCGGGGAGCTGTTTTTT
TRBV4-2	TRBJ1-6	-	-	CASSLLPGTENSPLHF	TGTGCCAGCAGCCTCCTGCCCGGGACTGAGAATTCACCCCTCCACTTT
TRBV7-2	TRBJ2-7	-	many	CASSLGRREQYF	TGTGCCAGCAGCTTAGGAAGGCGCGAGCAGTACTTC